These T cell receptor beta chains were read from a single sample in a study of lymphopenia after photon versus proton radiotherapy. Method: immunoSEQ multiplex PCR; TCRdb's copy keeps in-frame clones and lacks some. The data contain 25,000 to 30,000 clones, around 80% of them singletons. The sequencing here drew on peripheral blood, taken from a patient treated with photon-based radiotherapy. Source of these receptors: a man over 45 with gastric cancer. The CDR3 runs from the conserved cysteine through the conserved F or W.

V gene	J gene	CDR3 protein
TRBV7-9	TRBJ1-2	CALTTGGSYGYTF
TRBV27	TRBJ2-1	CASGFRRQGYNEQFF
TRBV5-1	TRBJ2-3	CASSLGTGGGTDTQYF
TRBV12-5	TRBJ2-3	CASGLTMTSGGTDTQYF
TRBV6-5	TRBJ2-2	CASSRREKGELFF
TRBV30	TRBJ1-6	CAWTPSRDLMSHSPLHF
TRBV29-1	TRBJ1-1	CSANPDNRLSEAFF
TRBV10-3	TRBJ2-1	CAISLNRGDEQFF
TRBV7-6	TRBJ2-5	CASSPTGEEETQYF
TRBV7-2	TRBJ1-3	CASSLLGVQGNTIYF
TRBV2	TRBJ2-4	CASRGGVANIQYF